This T cell receptor beta chain was profiled in a study of T cells in Graves' hyperthyroidism and ophthalmopathy. Newly diagnosed patients aged 18 to 65 had hyperthyroidism of under 2 months' duration. Patients were excluded because of uncontrolled infection, other autoimmune disease, pregnancy or lactation. RNA transcripts were the template for amplifying TCR beta CDR3 regions. First-round RT-PCR targeting the TCR CDR3 was performed with the HTBI primer set. From the multiplex PCR reads, TCRdb called clonotypes with MiXCR, one entry per CDR3 protein. The data contain some 510,000 distinct CDR3 sequences, roughly 46% of them singletons. The CDR3 sequence is 15 residues long. CDR1 and CDR2 from the germline V gene are SGHRS and YFSETQ. Trimming shortened V by 4 bases and J by 0 bases, and 10 bases separated the two germline ends.

The chain links TRBV5-1 to TRBJ1-4, with D unresolved. This sequence originates from a young woman with Graves' hyperthyroidism. Sequences were obtained from peripheral blood or thyroid tissue (not recorded which). Here the CDR3 DNA reads TGCGCCAGCAGCGGCTCGGGCCCAACTAATGAAAAACTGTTTTTT. This sequence encodes CASSGSGPTNEKLFF. Combining the CDR3 with reference TRBV5-1 and TRBJ1-4 gives the whole variable domain KAGVTQTPRYLIKTRGQQVTLSCSPISGHRSVSWYQQTPGQGLQFLFEYFSETQRNKGNFPGRFSGRQFSNSRSEMNVSTLELGDSALYLCASSGSGPTNEKLFFGSGTQLSVL.